The rows below give T cell receptor beta chains drawn from one sample of a study of blood T cell repertoires in COVID-19. Clones were read by immunoSEQ multiplex PCR, and TCRdb kept only the in-frame ones, dropping some. The sample lists about 140,000 clones, roughly four fifths occurring once. The sample taken for sequencing was peripheral blood. These receptors came from a human donor in a cohort sampled during active COVID-19. Each CDR3 is given with its conserved first and last residue. The D gene is left open where the match is weak. Expanded clones get a size class; other rows say once, few or many, or leave the size out.

clone_size | j_call | d_call | v_call | cdr3_aa | cdr3_nt
NA | TRBJ1-1 | NA | TRBV5-4 | CASSGPGTTNTEAFF | TGTGCCAGCAGCGGGCCCGGGACTACGAACACTGAAGCTTTCTTT
NA | TRBJ2-1 | TRBD2 | TRBV7-9 | CASSQGLAGGEQFF | TGTGCCAGCAGCCAGGGACTAGCGGGCGGTGAGCAGTTCTTC
NA | TRBJ2-7 | NA | TRBV3-1/TRBV3-2 | CASSQDQGLSYEQYF | TGTGCCAGCAGCCAAGACCAGGGGTTATCCTACGAGCAGTACTTC
NA | TRBJ2-1 | NA | TRBV5-1 | CASSLVTGRYNEQFF | TGCGCCAGCAGCTTGGTCACAGGGCGGTACAATGAGCAGTTCTTC
NA | TRBJ1-1 | TRBD1 | TRBV7-9 | CASSTNQGVPRAFF | TGTGCCAGCAGCACAAACCAGGGGGTCCCCAGGGCTTTCTTT
few | TRBJ2-2 | NA | TRBV12-2 | CASRPSNTGQGVPRGNTGELFF | TGTGCAAGTCGCCCATCAAACACGGGACAGGGCGTCCCTCGAGGCAACACCGGGGAGCTGTTTTTT
NA | TRBJ2-5 | NA | TRBV28 | CASRRTGTTGGTQYF | TGTGCCAGCAGACGGACAGGGACTACCGGGGGGACCCAGTACTTC
NA | TRBJ2-5 | NA | TRBV24-1 | CATSDPGFGLETQYF | TGTGCCACCAGTGATCCAGGGTTTGGGTTAGAGACCCAGTACTTC
NA | TRBJ2-5 | NA | TRBV19 | CASSTGLGSQETQYF | TGTGCCAGTAGTACAGGGCTGGGGTCCCAAGAGACCCAGTACTTC
once | TRBJ2-5 | TRBD1 | TRBV19 | CASSIPTGTAETQYF | TGTGCCAGTAGTATCCCTACCGGGACAGCGGAGACCCAGTACTTC
NA | TRBJ2-5 | TRBD1 | TRBV10-3 | CAISAGTGAIETQYF | TGTGCCATCAGTGCCGGGACAGGGGCAATAGAGACCCAGTACTTC
NA | TRBJ2-5 | TRBD1 | TRBV5-6 | CASSLVGQLQETQYF | TGTGCCAGCAGCTTGGTGGGACAGCTACAAGAGACCCAGTACTTC
NA | TRBJ1-2 | NA | TRBV30 | CAWSVRLGEGGYTF | TGTGCCTGGAGTGTACGTCTCGGAGAAGGTGGCTACACCTTC
NA | TRBJ1-1 | NA | TRBV5-1 | CASSLVAGFSGTEAFF | TGCGCCAGCAGCTTGGTGGCAGGTTTTTCAGGGACTGAAGCTTTCTTT
NA | TRBJ2-7 | NA | TRBV20-1 | CSASSLTESYEQYF | TGCAGTGCTAGTTCTTTGACAGAGTCGTACGAGCAGTACTTC
NA | TRBJ2-1 | TRBD2 | TRBV9 | CASSLTGTSPNEQFF | TGTGCCAGCAGCCTTACCGGGACTAGTCCCAATGAGCAGTTCTTC
NA | TRBJ1-1 | NA | TRBV7-3 | CASSLEGDTEAFF | TGTGCCAGCAGCTTGGAGGGAGACACTGAAGCTTTCTTT
NA | TRBJ2-4 | TRBD2 | TRBV6-5 | CASSYTSGRGNIQYF | TGTGCCAGCAGTTACACTAGCGGGAGGGGAAACATTCAGTACTTC
NA | TRBJ2-7 | NA | TRBV18 | CASSRNGQTDEQYF | TGTGCCAGCTCACGGAACGGACAGACGGACGAGCAGTACTTC
NA | TRBJ2-7 | NA | TRBV5-4 | CASSPGDSVRYEQYF | TGTGCCAGCAGCCCGGGGGACAGTGTTCGATACGAGCAGTACTTC
NA | TRBJ1-4 | TRBD1 | TRBV19 | CASRFGTGFDEKLFF | TGTGCCAGTAGATTCGGGACAGGGTTCGATGAAAAACTGTTTTTT
NA | TRBJ2-7 | TRBD1 | TRBV7-2 | CASSYDRTGYEQYF | TGTGCCAGCAGCTACGACCGGACAGGGTACGAGCAGTACTTC
NA | TRBJ1-1 | TRBD1 | TRBV7-3 | CASSLTTGGRTEAFF | TGTGCCAGCAGCCTGACGACAGGGGGCAGGACTGAAGCTTTCTTT
NA | TRBJ2-3 | TRBD1 | TRBV6-5 | CASRPGTGGTDTQYF | TGTGCCAGCAGACCTGGGACAGGGGGGACAGATACGCAGTATTTT
NA | TRBJ2-1 | NA | TRBV13 | CASSSVATYNEQFF | TGTGCCAGCAGCTCGGTAGCGACCTACAATGAGCAGTTCTTC
NA | TRBJ1-1 | TRBD1 | TRBV27 | CARPTYRGAFF | TGTGCCAGGCCTACCTACAGGGGAGCTTTCTTT
NA | TRBJ2-7 | NA | TRBV2 | CASSVSYEQYF | TGTGCCAGCAGCGTCTCCTACGAGCAGTACTTC
NA | TRBJ2-4 | TRBD1 | TRBV2 | CASSSGQGIAKNIQYF | TGTGCCAGCAGCTCGGGACAGGGTATAGCCAAAAACATTCAGTACTTC
NA | TRBJ2-7 | NA | TRBV12-3/TRBV12-4 | CASSLGQGPEQYF | TGTGCCAGCAGTTTAGGTCAGGGGCCCGAGCAGTACTTC
NA | TRBJ2-1 | NA | TRBV19 | CASRREGGRNEQFF | TGTGCCAGTAGGAGGGAGGGGGGTCGCAATGAGCAGTTCTTC
NA | TRBJ2-7 | TRBD2 | TRBV7-8 | CASSSLPSGSSGEQYF | TGTGCCAGCAGCTCTCTTCCTAGCGGAAGCTCGGGCGAGCAGTACTTC
NA | TRBJ1-2 | NA | TRBV19 | CASSPGHLGGYTF | TGTGCCAGTAGCCCGGGACACCTGGGAGGCTACACCTTC
NA | TRBJ2-7 | TRBD2 | TRBV28 | CASSPSTLSGRIYEQYF | TGTGCCAGCAGTCCCTCCACCTTAAGCGGGAGGATCTACGAGCAGTACTTC
NA | TRBJ1-1 | NA | TRBV4-2 | CASSRTGLIPEAFF | TGTGCCAGCAGCCGCACAGGGTTGATTCCTGAAGCTTTCTTT
NA | TRBJ1-4 | NA | TRBV19 | CASRGLHEKLFF | TGTGCCAGTAGGGGACTCCACGAAAAACTGTTTTTT
NA | TRBJ2-3 | TRBD2 | TRBV19 | CASASAGGPTDTQYF | TGTGCCAGCGCCTCGGCGGGAGGACCCACAGATACGCAGTATTTT
NA | TRBJ2-3 | NA | TRBV11-1 | CASSGLGADTQYF | TGTGCCAGCTCGGGACTTGGGGCAGATACGCAGTATTTT
few | TRBJ2-3 | TRBD2 | TRBV7-9 | CASSSGLAGSGDTQYF | TGTGCCAGCAGCTCCGGACTAGCGGGAAGCGGAGATACGCAGTATTTT
NA | TRBJ1-5 | NA | TRBV21-1 | CASSKATGYSNQPQHF | TGTGCCAGCAGCAAAGCGACGGGTTATAGCAATCAGCCCCAGCATTTT
NA | TRBJ2-2 | TRBD1 | TRBV5-1 | CASSLRTGGAGELFF | TGCGCCAGCAGCTTGCGGACAGGGGGCGCCGGGGAGCTGTTTTTT
NA | TRBJ1-2 | NA | TRBV19 | CASSIGQGYGYTF | TGTGCCAGTAGTATCGGGCAGGGCTATGGCTACACCTTC